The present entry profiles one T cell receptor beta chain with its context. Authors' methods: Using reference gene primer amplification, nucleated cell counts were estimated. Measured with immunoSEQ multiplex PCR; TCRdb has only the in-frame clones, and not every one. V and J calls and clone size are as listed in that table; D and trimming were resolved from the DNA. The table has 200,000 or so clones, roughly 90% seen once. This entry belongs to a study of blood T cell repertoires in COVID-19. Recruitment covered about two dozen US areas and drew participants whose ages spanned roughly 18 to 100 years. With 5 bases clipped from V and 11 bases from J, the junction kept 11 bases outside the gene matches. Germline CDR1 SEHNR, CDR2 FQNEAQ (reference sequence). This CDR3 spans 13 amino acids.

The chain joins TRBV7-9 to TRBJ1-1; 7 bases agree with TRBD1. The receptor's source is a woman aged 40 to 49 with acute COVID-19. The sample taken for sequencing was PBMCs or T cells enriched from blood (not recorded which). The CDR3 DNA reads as TGTGCCAGCAGCAAACGACAGGGTCCGAGGGCTTTCTTT. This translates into CASSKRQGPRAFF.